Each of the 21 T cell receptor beta chains below was sequenced from the same sample in a study of human T cells and chemical hapten exposure. The time point denotes: pre-sensitization, week 0. The treatment was: therapeutic diphenylcyclopropenone sensitization with weekly scalp DPC. TCRdb reprocessed the RACE reads via MiXCR and lists one record per CDR3 protein. The sample has 89,000 or so distinct CDR3 sequences; 8.5% to 9% are singletons. Sample: whole blood, taken in connection with sensitization to the hapten diphenylcyclopropenone (DPC). Source of these receptors: a middle-aged man with alopecia areata. Some clones in this sample may be carry-over from other donors' samples.

In its sample, this clonotype was seen a few times. V usage is TRBV6-5 and J usage is TRBJ1-6, with D possibly TRBD1 on 5 matching bases. V was trimmed by 4 bases and J by 6 bases, leaving 13 bases between them. CDR1 MNHEY and CDR2 SVGAGI come from the germline V gene. The CDR3 is made up of 15 amino acids. CDR3 region: CASSFQGGSNSPLHF. Written as DNA, the CDR3 is TGTGCCAGCAGTTTCCAGGGAGGCAGTAATTCACCCCTCCACTTT.

This clonotype has ten or more counts. The chain links TRBV6-2 or TRBV6-3 to TRBJ2-7, with 8 nucleotides matching TRBD2. Trimming cost V 6 bases and J 2 bases; bases outside gene matches: 6. The germline V gene has CDR1 MNHEY and CDR2 SVGEGT. The CDR3 has 14 residues. The CDR3 nucleotides read TGTGCCAGCAGCTCCGGGAGGGCGACCTACGAGCAGTACGTC. Residues: CASSSGRATYEQYV.

In its sample, this clonotype was seen a few times. This chain links TRBV7-9 with TRBJ1-1; D is unclear. The germline V gene has CDR1 SEHNR and CDR2 FQNEAQ (reference sequence). CDR3 size: 13 residues. V was shortened by 3 bases and J by 4 bases, with 9 bases between the two germline ends. The CDR3 is CASSFLERTEAFF. The DNA for the CDR3 is TGTGCCAGCAGCTTTTTGGAACGCACTGAAGCTTTCTTT.

The chain links TRBV5-1 to TRBJ1-2; D not certain. V was trimmed by 4 bases and J by 0 bases, leaving 13 bases between them. The V gene's germline CDR1 is SGHRS and CDR2 YFSETQ. The CDR3 is made up of 15 amino acids. The CDR3 nucleotides are TGCGCCAGCAGCCCCGGGGTCTCCTCTAACTATGGCTACACCTTC. Translating it yields CASSPGVSSNYGYTF. Filled out from reference TRBV5-1 and TRBJ1-2, the complete variable domain reads KAGVTQTPRYLIKTRGQQVTLSCSPISGHRSVSWYQQTPGQGLQFLFEYFSETQRNKGNFPGRFSGRQFSNSRSEMNVSTLELGDSALYLCASSPGVSSNYGYTFGSGTRLTVV.

This clonotype appeared many times. CDR3 sequence (DNA): TGCAGCGTTAAGTCGGGGCCCGAGCAGTACTTC. Amino acid sequence: CSVKSGPEQYF. The gene calls are TRBV29-1 and TRBJ2-7; D tentatively fits TRBD1 or TRBD2 (5 bases each). The CDR3 contains 11 residues. V lost 5 bases and J lost 6, with 11 bases in between. Germline V gives CDR1 SQVTM, CDR2 ANQGSEA.

The J gene is TRBJ2-1, the V gene TRBV20-1, with 7 bases identical to TRBD1. J was trimmed by 7 bases and V by 6 bases; bases with no gene match: 6. CDR3 length: 12 amino acids. Germline assignment: CDR1 DFQATT and CDR2 SNEGSKA (reference sequence). The CDR3 here is CSASATGNEQFF. The CDR3 nucleotides are TGCAGTGCCTCGGCGACAGGGAATGAGCAGTTCTTC.

This clonotype was detected ten times or more. This chain uses TRBV12-3 or TRBV12-4 with TRBJ2-1, with unresolved D. Trimming left V 0 bases short and J 7 bases short, with 19 bases between. CDR3 length: 17 amino acids. CDR3 amino acids: CASSLADLPSTANEQFF. The CDR3, as DNA: TGTGCCAGCAGTTTAGCGGACCTGCCCTCTACCGCAAATGAGCAGTTCTTC.

This clonotype was observed many times. The chain uses TRBV6-5 and TRBJ1-3; unclear D gene. The CDR3 is 18 amino acids. V lost 10 bases, J lost 0 bases, and 25 bases lay in between. CDR1 is MNHEY and CDR2 is SVGAGI in the germline V gene. The CDR3 DNA sequence: TGTGCCACCGCGGCCGCCGCCGTTCTGGGCGTCTCTGGAAACACCATATATTTT. Translating it yields CATAAAAVLGVSGNTIYF.

The table lists this clonotype with many counts. The CDR3 DNA follows: TGTGCCAGCAGCCAGGGCCACAGGGGAATCGGGCAGTTCTTC. Protein sequence: CASSQGHRGIGQFF. V gene TRBV3-1 combines with J gene TRBJ2-1; 7 bases match TRBD1. The V and J ends lost 3 bases and 12 bases, in that order; junction bases with no gene match: 11. The germline V gene encodes CDR1 LGHDT and CDR2 YNNKEL (reference sequence). CDR3 length: 14 residues.

The genes are TRBV6-2 or TRBV6-3 and TRBJ2-7; no definite D call. This CDR3 has 11 residues. V shed 2 bases and J shed 5 bases, with 4 bases lying between them. Germline V gene data show CDR1 as MNHEY and CDR2 as SVGEGT. This CDR3 reads CASSYPDEQYF. The CDR3, as DNA: TGTGCCAGCAGTTACCCGGACGAGCAGTACTTC.

The J gene is TRBJ1-3, the V gene TRBV5-1; possibly TRBD1 for D (6 bases). V lost 1 base, J lost 0 bases, and 8 bases lay in between. CDR1 SGHRS and CDR2 YFSETQ come from the germline V gene. CDR3 size: 15 residues. DNA of the CDR3: TGCGCCAGCAGCTTGTCGGGGGCCTCTGGAAACACCATATATTTT. It yields the protein CASSLSGASGNTIYF.

The chain is built from TRBV14 and TRBJ2-7; 8 bases are shared with TRBD1. V shed 4 bases, J shed 5 bases, and the junction held 4 bases outside the gene matches. Per the germline V gene, CDR1 is SGHDN and CDR2 is FVKESK. The CDR3 is made up of 13 amino acids. The CDR3 is CASSPDRVHEQYF. CDR3 coding DNA: TGTGCCAGCAGCCCGGACAGGGTACACGAGCAGTACTTC.

There are many counts of this clonotype. V gene TRBV4-2 combines with J gene TRBJ1-2; 7 bases are a match to TRBD1. Germline trimming cut 6 bases from V and 2 bases from J; bases unmatched to any gene: 6. The CDR3 has 14 residues. Germline CDR1 reads LGHNA; CDR2 reads YNFKEQ. Here the CDR3 reads CASRLGQINYGYTF. The CDR3 region has the DNA TGTGCCAGCAGACTGGGACAGATCAACTATGGCTACACCTTC.

For this clonotype: This may be a read error: a much more frequent sequence differs by one nucleotide. This chain connects TRBV15 to TRBJ2-2; D not resolved. CDR1 and CDR2 (germline): LNHNV, YYDKDF (reference sequence). CDR3 length equals 15 residues. CDR3 DNA: TGTGCCACCAGCGGAGATCGGTCTCCCGCCGGGGAGCTGTTTTTT. Amino acids: CATSGDRSPAGELFF.

This clonotype was seen more than once but under ten times. The CDR3: CASTRTGYKDKQQETQYF. The CDR3 bases are TGTGCCAGCACCCGCACCGGGTATAAGGACAAACAACAAGAGACCCAGTACTTC. The chain uses TRBV5-6 and TRBJ2-5, with D possibly matching TRBD1 (5 bases). Trimming removed 6 bases at V and 2 bases at J, with 26 bases between. The CDR3 is made up of 18 amino acids. The germline gives CDR1 SGHDT, CDR2 YYEEEE.

Only a few counts were recorded for this clonotype. The V gene is TRBV20-1, the J gene TRBJ2-1; D not resolved. The CDR3 covers 14 residues. Trimming left V 3 bases short and J 0 bases short, with 9 bases between. Germline lookup yields CDR1 DFQATT and CDR2 SNEGSKA (reference sequence). CDR3 sequence reads: CSASSRSSYNEQFF. The CDR3 DNA reads TGCAGTGCTAGTAGTAGGAGCTCCTACAATGAGCAGTTCTTC.

The CDR3 here is CSVEFWQGAPDTQYF. The CDR3 DNA follows: TGCAGCGTTGAGTTCTGGCAGGGGGCCCCAGATACGCAGTATTTT. This chain joins TRBV29-1 and TRBJ2-3; 8 bases agree with TRBD1. CDR1 SQVTM and CDR2 ANQGSEA come from the germline V gene. This CDR3 has 15 residues. The V and J ends lost 3 bases and 4 bases, in that order; junction bases with no gene match: 9.

This clonotype came up many times. The CDR3 coding sequence is TGCAGTGCTAGAGGGCCGACTAGCGGTAGCTCCTACAATGAGCAGTTCTTC. This sequence encodes CSARGPTSGSSYNEQFF. The gene calls are TRBV20-1 and TRBJ2-1; TRBD2 aligns across 9 bases. Per germline, CDR1 DFQATT and CDR2 SNEGSKA (reference sequence). This CDR3 is built from 17 residues. After removal of 1 base from V and 0 bases from J, the junction contained 7 bases not matched to a gene.

This clonotype was seen at least ten times. J is TRBJ2-2 and V is TRBV6-5; unclear D gene. With 3 bases removed from V and 1 base from J, the gap between germline ends came to 21 bases. There are 19 residues in the CDR3. Germline CDR1 is MNHEY and CDR2 is SVGAGI. CDR3 loop: CASSYSGFGRALNTGELFF. The CDR3 DNA reads as TGTGCCAGCAGTTATAGTGGGTTCGGACGCGCCTTGAACACCGGGGAGCTGTTTTTT.

There are many counts of this clonotype. The chain has TRBV11-1 and TRBJ2-3; 8 bases fit TRBD2. V gave up 5 bases and J gave up 0 bases; unmatched junction bases: 1. Germline V gene lookup returns CDR1 SGHAT and CDR2 FQDESV (reference sequence). The CDR3 consists of 14 residues. The CDR3 spells CASSRTSSTDTQYF. CDR3 nucleotide sequence: TGTGCCAGCAGCCGGACTAGCAGCACAGATACGCAGTATTTT.

This clonotype was counted ten times or more. V gene TRBV10-3 combines with J gene TRBJ1-5; D call uncertain. CDR1 is ENHRY and CDR2 is SYGVKD in the germline V gene. The CDR3 is 14 residues long. Deletions cut 2 bases from V and 5 bases from J, with 10 bases between. The CDR3 region has the DNA TGTGCCATCAGTGAGGGAACAAGGGATCAGCCCCAGCATTTT. Protein product: CAISEGTRDQPQHF.